This T cell receptor (gamma chain) emerged from a study of Vγ9Vδ2 T cells in congenital toxoplasmosis (dated by TCRdb to 2020 to 2023). About the full investigation: IgG, IgM and IgA serology, Western blot and an in-house interferon-gamma release assay were used to diagnose congenital toxoplasmosis. Sequencing of the repertoires was done on samples from infants at two time points: 2 months after birth and 1 year of age. Gamma and delta chain CDR3 repertoires of sorted blood gammadelta T cells were compared between congenitally T. gondii-infected and uninfected infants. TCR sequencing covered roughly five infected and over 9 uninfected infants at 2 months, plus 3 infected and 4 uninfected infants at 1 year.

The CDR3 sequence holds 16 residues, the cysteine and phenylalanine included. The sequence is cut down to CDR3 DNA, 48 bases in frame from base 1. Clipping removes 0 bases from V and 10 bases from J, with 6 as the unmatched junction base count. Looking up the germline V gene (reference sequence) yields CDR1 GITISATS and CDR2 ISYDGTV. As to this clone: No cognate antigen has been identified for it. The amino acid sequence in TCRdb belongs to a much larger clone and departs from this DNA's translation at residue 8, likely a sequencing read error; the sequence shown is translated from the DNA.

Template-switch reverse transcription with SuperScript II was used to generate cDNA, with TRGC- and TRDC-specific primers combined in a single tube. The TRGC primer was designed so that it would bind both of the constant genes TRGC1 and TRGC2. The KAPA Real-Time Library Amplification Kit was used to amplify TRG and TRD, and AMPure XP beads were used for purification between steps. Illumina sequencing adapters were added by index PCR using the Nextera XT Index Kit. An Illumina MiSeq running the V2 300 kit was used to sequence the TRG and TRD amplicons, producing 150 bp paired-end reads. In the paper's pipeline: Read quality was checked with FastQC version 0.11.8 before further analysis. Reads were mapped to GenBank TRG or TRD reference genes, and MiXCR version 3.0.3 was used to assemble CDR3 sequences. MiXCR defaults were kept, except that TRDD gene segments were assembled using 3 rather than 5 consecutive nucleotides. N additions, CDR3 length, J segment length and clonotype sharing between samples were computed with VDJtools version 1.2.1. Out-of-frame CDR3 sequences and those containing stop codons were excluded from analysis. Infant repertoires were compared for overlap with previously published fetal, cord blood and adult blood Vgamma9Vdelta2 repertoires. In TCRdb, clones were called once more from the public reads by CATT, and rows of identical DNA were later combined. TCRdb's processing, not the authors' own work, is the source of the V and J calls. Here the sample has approximately 470 gamma-chain clones; under 25% occur a single time. 40% to 60% of the sample rests with the top ten.

On the study overall, not on this receptor specifically: At 2 months, TRGV9 and TRDV2 CDR3s of infected infants appeared to carry fewer N additions than uninfected infants, especially TRDV2-TRDJ1 sequences. The repertoire differences between infected and uninfected infants were less clear at 1 year of age than at 2 months. Two months was the earliest age with enough suitable sample material for TCR repertoire analysis, so newborn repertoires were not sequenced. A public TRGV9 clonotype was highly prevalent in both infected and uninfected infants. Germline-encoded fetal-type TRDV2 CDR3 sequences seemed to be more prevalent in infected than in uninfected approximately 2-month-old infants, with an in utero expansion footprint being suggested.

The same treatment, using spiramycin and/or pyrimethamine plus sulfadiazine plus folinic acid, was given to mothers of both infected and uninfected infants. All infants, both infected and uninfected, were delivered at term after more than 37 weeks of gestation. Roughly 1 mL of blood was turned into PBMCs through Lymphoprep gradient centrifugation, and the PBMCs were then cryopreserved in liquid nitrogen and sent to Belgium. After thawing, PBMCs were labeled with Zombie NIR viability dye and stained with CD3, TCR gammadelta, Vgamma9 and Vdelta2 antibodies. Sorting of CD3+ TCRgammadelta+ T cells was performed on a FACSAria III, reaching a mean purity of about 98%. For each sample, RNA was extracted from some 10,000 sorted gammadelta T cells with the RNeasy Micro Kit. Each infant was born to a mother who had been enrolled with a primary T. gondii infection during pregnancy. Peripheral blood samples from the infants were taken at an outpatient microbiology and virology center in Pavia, Italy.

This receptor was obtained from a child under 10 years old born to a mother with Toxoplasma gondii infection during pregnancy, either congenitally infected or uninfected (not recorded which). The chain is encoded by TRGV9 joined to TRGJP. What was sequenced was gamma-delta T cells from blood. The CDR3 is CALWEVDNLGKKIKVF. The nucleotide sequence is given as TGTGCCTTGTGGGAGGTGGATAATTTGGGCAAAAAAATCAAGGTATTT.